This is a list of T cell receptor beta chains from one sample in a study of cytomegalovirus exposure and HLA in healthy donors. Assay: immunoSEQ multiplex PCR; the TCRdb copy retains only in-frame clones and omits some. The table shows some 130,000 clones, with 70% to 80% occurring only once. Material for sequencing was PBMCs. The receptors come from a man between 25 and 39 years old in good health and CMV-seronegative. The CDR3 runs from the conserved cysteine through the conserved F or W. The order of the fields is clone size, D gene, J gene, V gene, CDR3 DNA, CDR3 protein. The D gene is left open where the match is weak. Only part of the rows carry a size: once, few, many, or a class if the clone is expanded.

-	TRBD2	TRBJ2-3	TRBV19	TGTGCCAGTAGTATTGCGGGGGGGTTGGCAGATACGCAGTATTTT	CASSIAGGLADTQYF
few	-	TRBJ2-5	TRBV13	TGTGCCAGCAGCTTATCGCCGGCTAGCGATCATCAAGAGACCCAGTACTTC	CASSLSPASDHQETQYF
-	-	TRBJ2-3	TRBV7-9	TGTGCCAGCTCTGGCGGTTTCACAGATACGCAGTATTTT	CASSGGFTDTQYF
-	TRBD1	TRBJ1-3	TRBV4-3	TGCGCCAGCAGCTTGTCCCAGGGGGCTGGAAACACCATATATTTT	CASSLSQGAGNTIYF
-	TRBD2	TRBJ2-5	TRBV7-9	TGTGCCAGCAGCTCCGGGGGGACGTGGGGGACCCAGTACTTC	CASSSGGTWGTQYF
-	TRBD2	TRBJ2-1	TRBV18	TGTGCCAGCTCACCACCCGGGACTAGTTACAGTGAGCAGTTCTTC	CASSPPGTSYSEQFF
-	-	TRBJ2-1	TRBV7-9	TGTGCCAGCAGCTTGACTAGCTCCTACAATGAGCAGTTCTTC	CASSLTSSYNEQFF
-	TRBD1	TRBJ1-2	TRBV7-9	TGTGCCAGCAGCCCCCCGGGACAGGCCGGTTGGGGCTACACCTTC	CASSPPGQAGWGYTF
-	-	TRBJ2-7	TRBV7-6	TGTGCCAGCACGGAAGGGGCCGAGCAGTACTTC	CASTEGAEQYF
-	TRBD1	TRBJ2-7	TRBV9	TGTGCCAGCAGCTCATCCCGGGACAGGAGCTCCTACGAGCAGTACTTC	CASSSSRDRSSYEQYF
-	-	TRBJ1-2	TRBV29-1	TGCAGCGTCGTTCGGGACACCCGACGGGGCTACACCTTC	CSVVRDTRRGYTF
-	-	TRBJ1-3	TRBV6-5	TGTGCCAGCAGTTCAGTTTTTGGAAACACCATATATTTT	CASSSVFGNTIYF
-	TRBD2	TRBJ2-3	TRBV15	TGTGCCACCAGCAGAGAGCGGGAGGGATGGGATACGCAGTATTTT	CATSREREGWDTQYF
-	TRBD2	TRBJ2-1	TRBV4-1	TGCGCCAGCAGCCAAGATGAGCAAGCGGGGTTATACAATGAGCAGTTCTTC	CASSQDEQAGLYNEQFF
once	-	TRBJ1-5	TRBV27	TGTGCCAGCAGTCCTCGACAGTATAGCAATCAGCCCCAGCATTTT	CASSPRQYSNQPQHF
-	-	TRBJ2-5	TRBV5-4	TGTGCCAGCAGCTCTAGACCGTCTTCCGGTGAGACCCAGTACTTC	CASSSRPSSGETQYF
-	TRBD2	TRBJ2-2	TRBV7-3	TGTGCCAGCAGCTTCACTAGCGGAACCGGGGAGCTGTTTTTT	CASSFTSGTGELFF
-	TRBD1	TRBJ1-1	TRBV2	TGTGCCAGACGGACAGGGCGGGGCACTGAAGCTTTCTTT	CARRTGRGTEAFF
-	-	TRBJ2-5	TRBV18	TGTGCCAGCTCACCAGGTCCCCCGAGGGGGGGGCAAGAGACCCAGTACTTC	CASSPGPPRGGQETQYF
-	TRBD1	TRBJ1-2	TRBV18	TGTGCCAGCTCACCCGGGACAGGGAATTCTAACTATGGCTACACCTTC	CASSPGTGNSNYGYTF
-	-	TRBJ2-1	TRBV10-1	TGCGCCAGCAGAAGAACAAACTCCTACAATGAGCAGTTCTTC	CASRRTNSYNEQFF
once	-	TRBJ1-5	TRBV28	TGTGCCAGCAGTTTAGCCCCCAGGGTAAAACAGCCCCAGCATTTT	CASSLAPRVKQPQHF
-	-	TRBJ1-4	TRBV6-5	TGTGCCAGCAGTTACGATCCAGCGGCCCTTAATGAAAAACTGTTTTTT	CASSYDPAALNEKLFF
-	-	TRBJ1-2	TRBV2	TGTGCCAGCGAAGAAGGGGGGGCTCGGTATGGCTACACCTTC	CASEEGGARYGYTF
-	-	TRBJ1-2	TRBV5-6	TGTGCCAGCAGCAGGACAGACTATGGCTACACCTTC	CASSRTDYGYTF
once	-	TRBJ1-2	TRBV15	TGTGCCACCAGCAGAGGGGGACGGGGAGGAGACTATGGCTACACCTTC	CATSRGGRGGDYGYTF
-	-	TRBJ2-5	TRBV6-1	TGTGCCACCAAATTAGCCGGACAGACCCAAGAGACCCAGTACTTC	CATKLAGQTQETQYF
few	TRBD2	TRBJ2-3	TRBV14	TGTGCCAGCAGCCCCGCCCTAGTTGGCGGGAGGAAGAATACGCAGTATTTT	CASSPALVGGRKNTQYF
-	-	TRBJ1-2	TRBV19	TGTGCCAGTAGTATTATGACAGAAACTTCTGGTGGCTACACCTTC	CASSIMTETSGGYTF
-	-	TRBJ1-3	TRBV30	TGTGCCTGGGGCAGAAGCTCTGGAAACACCATATATTTT	CAWGRSSGNTIYF
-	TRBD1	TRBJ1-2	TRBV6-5	TGTGCCAGCAGGCGGACAGGGCACCGCTATGGCTACACCTTC	CASRRTGHRYGYTF
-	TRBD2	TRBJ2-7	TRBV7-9	TGTGCCAGCAGCCCGCGGGAGCTGGCCTTTTACGAGCAGTACTTC	CASSPRELAFYEQYF
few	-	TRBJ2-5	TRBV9	TGTGCCAGCAGCGTAGGGACTACCCAAGAGACCCAGTACTTC	CASSVGTTQETQYF
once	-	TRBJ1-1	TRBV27	TGTGCCAGCAGTGCTGACAGCCGAAACACTGAAGCTTTCTTT	CASSADSRNTEAFF
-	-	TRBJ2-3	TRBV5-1	TGCGCCAGCAGCTTGGCCGAGCTTACCACAGATACGCAGTATTTT	CASSLAELTTDTQYF
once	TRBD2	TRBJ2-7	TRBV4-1	TGCGCCAGCAGCCAAGGCGGGACTAGCAGAAGGGGGTCCTACGAGCAGTACTTC	CASSQGGTSRRGSYEQYF
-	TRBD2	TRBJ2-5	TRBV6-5	TGTGCCAGCCGATTAGCGGGAGGGCCGCGGGAGACCCAGTACTTC	CASRLAGGPRETQYF
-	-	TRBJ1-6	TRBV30	TGTGCCTGGAGTCTAAATAATTCACCCCTCCACTTT	CAWSLNNSPLHF
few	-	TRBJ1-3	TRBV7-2	TGTGCCACCCAGAGAGGGGGGGCTGATTTGAGTGGAAACACCATATATTTT	CATQRGGADLSGNTIYF
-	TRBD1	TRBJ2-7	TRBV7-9	TGTGCCAGCACGATTACAGGGGGCTCTTCCTACGAGCAGTACTTC	CASTITGGSSYEQYF
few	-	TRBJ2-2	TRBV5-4	TGTGCCAGCAGCTTATTCGGGAACACCGGGGAGCTGTTTTTT	CASSLFGNTGELFF
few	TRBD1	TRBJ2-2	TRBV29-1	TGCAGCGCCTCGGCAGGGGGAATATACGGGGAGCTGTTTTTT	CSASAGGIYGELFF
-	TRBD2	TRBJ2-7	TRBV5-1	TGCGCCAGCAGCTCCTCTAGCGGCCCGTCCTACGAGCAGTACTTC	CASSSSSGPSYEQYF
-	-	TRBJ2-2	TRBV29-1	TGCAGCGTTGTGGAGAGGACAAACACCGGGGAGCTGTTTTTT	CSVVERTNTGELFF
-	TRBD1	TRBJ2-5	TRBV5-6	TGTGCCAGCAGCCAGGGACAGGGTCCCTGGGGGCCCCAGTACTTC	CASSQGQGPWGPQYF
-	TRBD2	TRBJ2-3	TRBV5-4	TGTGCCAGCAGCTTGTTTTGGCGGGGGGGCCTAGATACGCAGTATTTT	CASSLFWRGGLDTQYF
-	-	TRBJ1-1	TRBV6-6	TGTGCCAGCAGCCACGGGACATCGGGATCTGGCACTGAAGCTTTCTTT	CASSHGTSGSGTEAFF
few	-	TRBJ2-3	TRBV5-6	TGTGCCAGCAGCTTGTGGGGCGGCAGCACAGATACGCAGTATTTT	CASSLWGGSTDTQYF
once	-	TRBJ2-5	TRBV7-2	TGTGCCAGCAGCTTAGGGCGGGGGCTCCAAGAGACCCAGTACTTC	CASSLGRGLQETQYF
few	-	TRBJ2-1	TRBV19	TGTGCCAGTAGTACGCGGGCGGGGCACTCCTACAATGAGCAGTTCTTC	CASSTRAGHSYNEQFF
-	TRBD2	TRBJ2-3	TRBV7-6	TGTGCCAGCGCGGTAGCGGGATTTAGCACAGATACGCAGTATTTT	CASAVAGFSTDTQYF
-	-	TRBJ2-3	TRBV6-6	TGTGCCAGCAGTTACCCGGACTCCACTTGGCAGTATTTT	CASSYPDSTWQYF
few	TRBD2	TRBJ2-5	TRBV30	TGTGCCTGGACTAGCGGGGCAGAGACCCAGTACTTC	CAWTSGAETQYF
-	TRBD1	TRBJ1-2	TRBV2	TGTGCCAGCAGCGGACTCCCGCAGGGGGGCTATGGCTACACCTTC	CASSGLPQGGYGYTF
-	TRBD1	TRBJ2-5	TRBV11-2	TGTGCCGACCGGCGGGACAGGGGGCCTAAGGGAGCCAGGGAGACCCAGTACTTC	CADRRDRGPKGARETQYF
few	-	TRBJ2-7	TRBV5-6	TGTGCCAGCAGCTTGGGAGGTACTTCCTACGAGCAGTACTTC	CASSLGGTSYEQYF
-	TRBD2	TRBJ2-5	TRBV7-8	TGTGCCAGCAGCTTAGACAGGCTAGCGGGGCAAGAGACCCAGTACTTC	CASSLDRLAGQETQYF
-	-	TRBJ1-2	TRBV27	TGTGCCAGCAGCGTGGGGCAGGGTGTAGGTCGCTATGGCTACACCTTC	CASSVGQGVGRYGYTF
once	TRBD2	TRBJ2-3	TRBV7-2	TGTGCCAGCAGCTTAGGGGAGACTAGCGGGTCAGATACGCAGTATTTT	CASSLGETSGSDTQYF